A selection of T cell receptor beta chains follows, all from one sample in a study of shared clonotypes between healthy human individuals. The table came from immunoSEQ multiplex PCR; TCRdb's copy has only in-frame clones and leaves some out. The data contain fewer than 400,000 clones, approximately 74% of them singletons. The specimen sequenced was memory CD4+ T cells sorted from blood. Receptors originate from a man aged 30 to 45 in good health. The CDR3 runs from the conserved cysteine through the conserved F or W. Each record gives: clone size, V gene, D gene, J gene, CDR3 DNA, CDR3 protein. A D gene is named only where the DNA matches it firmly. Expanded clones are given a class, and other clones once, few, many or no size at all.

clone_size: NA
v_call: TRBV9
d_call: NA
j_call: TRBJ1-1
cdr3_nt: TGTGCCAGCAGCGGGCGGGCTGTGAACACTGAAGCTTTCTTT
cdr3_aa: CASSGRAVNTEAFF

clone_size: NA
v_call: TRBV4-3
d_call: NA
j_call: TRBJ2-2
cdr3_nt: TGCGCCAGCAGCCAAGAGAGGTCGGGGATGGACACCGGGGAGCTGTTTTTT
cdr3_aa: CASSQERSGMDTGELFF

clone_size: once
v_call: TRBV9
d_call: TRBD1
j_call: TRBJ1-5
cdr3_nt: TGTGCCAGCAGCCCCGGGACAGCGGGGCATCAGCCCCAGCATTTT
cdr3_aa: CASSPGTAGHQPQHF

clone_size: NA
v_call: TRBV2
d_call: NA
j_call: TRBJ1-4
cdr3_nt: TGTGCCAGCCTCCTCGGGTCCCGTGAAAAACTGTTTTTT
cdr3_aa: CASLLGSREKLFF

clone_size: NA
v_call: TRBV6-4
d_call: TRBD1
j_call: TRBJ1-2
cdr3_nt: TGTGCCAGCAGTGACTCTAACAGGGGGTTCGGGGGCTACACCTTC
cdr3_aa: CASSDSNRGFGGYTF

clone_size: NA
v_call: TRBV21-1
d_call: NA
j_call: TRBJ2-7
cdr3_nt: TGTGCCAGCAACCTCTCGAGGGGCGAGCAGGGAGAAGACGAGCAGTACTTC
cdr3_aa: CASNLSRGEQGEDEQYF

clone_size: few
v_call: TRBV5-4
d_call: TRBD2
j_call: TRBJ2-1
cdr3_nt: TGTGCCAGCAGCTTAGCGGGAGGTGAATACAATGAGCAGTTCTTC
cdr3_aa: CASSLAGGEYNEQFF

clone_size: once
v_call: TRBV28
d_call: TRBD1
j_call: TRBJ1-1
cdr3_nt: TGTGCCAGCAGTGTGTCCGGGACAGGGCTTACTGAAGCTTTCTTT
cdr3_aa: CASSVSGTGLTEAFF

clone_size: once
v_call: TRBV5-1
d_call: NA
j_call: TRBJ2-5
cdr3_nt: TGCGCCAGCAGCACCGGGTATCAAGAGACCCAGTACTTC
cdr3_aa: CASSTGYQETQYF

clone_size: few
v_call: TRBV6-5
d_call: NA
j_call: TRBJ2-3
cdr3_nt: TGTGCCAGCAGTTACATCGGGTTTTCCCACACAGATACGCAGTATTTT
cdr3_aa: CASSYIGFSHTDTQYF

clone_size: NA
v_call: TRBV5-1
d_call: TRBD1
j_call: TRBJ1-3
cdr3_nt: TGCGCCAGCAGCTGGACAGGGGATGGAAACACCATATATTTT
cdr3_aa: CASSWTGDGNTIYF